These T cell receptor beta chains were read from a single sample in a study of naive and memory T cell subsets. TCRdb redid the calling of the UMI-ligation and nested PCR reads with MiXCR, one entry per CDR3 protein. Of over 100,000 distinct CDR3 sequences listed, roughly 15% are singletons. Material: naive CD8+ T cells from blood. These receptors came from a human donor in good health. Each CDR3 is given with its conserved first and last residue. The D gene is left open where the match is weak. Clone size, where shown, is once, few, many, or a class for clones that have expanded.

CDR3 DNA: TGTGCTAGTGGTCTAACGAACTACGAGCAGTACTTC
CDR3 protein: CASGLTNYEQYF
J gene: TRBJ2-7
clone size: few
V gene: TRBV12-5
D gene: -

CDR3 DNA: TGTGCCGGCAGCCAAGAAGGGGGGGGTAAGGGGACTGAAGCTTTCTTT
CDR3 protein: CAGSQEGGGKGTEAFF
J gene: TRBJ1-1
clone size: -
V gene: TRBV4-2
D gene: -

CDR3 DNA: TGTGCCAGCAGTTTACTCCAGCCCCCGGGGAACACCGGGGAGCTGTTTTTT
CDR3 protein: CASSLLQPPGNTGELFF
J gene: TRBJ2-2
clone size: few
V gene: TRBV6-6
D gene: -

CDR3 DNA: TGTGCCAGCAGTCAGGAGTGGGCAGGGGGGAACGAGCAGTACTTC
CDR3 protein: CASSQEWAGGNEQYF
J gene: TRBJ2-7
clone size: many
V gene: TRBV28
D gene: -

CDR3 DNA: TGCAGCGTGGAGCGGGGAAGTGTGTATTTT
CDR3 protein: CSVERGSVYF
J gene: TRBJ2-3
clone size: many
V gene: TRBV29-1
D gene: TRBD2

CDR3 DNA: TGTGCCAGCAGTTCCTTACCAGGGCTCTACGAGCAGTACTTC
CDR3 protein: CASSSLPGLYEQYF
J gene: TRBJ2-7
clone size: -
V gene: TRBV28
D gene: -

CDR3 DNA: TGTGCCAGCAGCCAAGAAGACGGGAGCCGCACAGATACGCAGTATTTT
CDR3 protein: CASSQEDGSRTDTQYF
J gene: TRBJ2-3
clone size: -
V gene: TRBV14
D gene: -

CDR3 DNA: TGTGCCAGCAGCCAAGGCACAGATACGCAGTATTTT
CDR3 protein: CASSQGTDTQYF
J gene: TRBJ2-3
clone size: many
V gene: TRBV3-1
D gene: -

CDR3 DNA: TGTGCCAGCAGTTTCGGGACAGGGGGGGTGGATGAGCAGTTCTTC
CDR3 protein: CASSFGTGGVDEQFF
J gene: TRBJ2-1
clone size: -
V gene: TRBV12-3/TRBV12-4
D gene: TRBD1

CDR3 DNA: TGTGCCAGCAGCCAAGATAAATCTGGGACTACGAATGAGCAGTTCTTC
CDR3 protein: CASSQDKSGTTNEQFF
J gene: TRBJ2-1
clone size: few
V gene: TRBV4-2
D gene: TRBD2

CDR3 DNA: TGTGCCAGTAGTATTGGGGGAGGTGAGCAGTTCTTC
CDR3 protein: CASSIGGGEQFF
J gene: TRBJ2-1
clone size: -
V gene: TRBV19
D gene: -

CDR3 DNA: TGTGCCATCAGTCCCGGGGCTCTAAAAAGCGGGCAGTACTTC
CDR3 protein: CAISPGALKSGQYF
J gene: TRBJ2-7
clone size: few
V gene: TRBV10-3
D gene: -

CDR3 DNA: TGTGCCAGCAGCATACGGGACCGGCTCCATAATTCACCCCTCCACTTT
CDR3 protein: CASSIRDRLHNSPLHF
J gene: TRBJ1-6
clone size: few
V gene: TRBV7-9
D gene: -

CDR3 DNA: TGTGCCAGCAGCCAAGGGGGGACTAGTAACGAGCAGTACTTC
CDR3 protein: CASSQGGTSNEQYF
J gene: TRBJ2-7
clone size: many
V gene: TRBV4-2
D gene: TRBD2

CDR3 DNA: TGTGCCAGCAGTCCCAAACAAGAGACCCAGTACTTC
CDR3 protein: CASSPKQETQYF
J gene: TRBJ2-5
clone size: few
V gene: TRBV7-2
D gene: -

CDR3 DNA: TGTGCCAGCAGTTACGGCGGGGGAACCACAGATACGCAGTATTTT
CDR3 protein: CASSYGGGTTDTQYF
J gene: TRBJ2-3
clone size: few
V gene: TRBV6-2/TRBV6-3
D gene: TRBD2

CDR3 DNA: TGTGCCAGCAGCTTAGCAGGGGCCTTAACTAGCACAGATACGCAGTATTTT
CDR3 protein: CASSLAGALTSTDTQYF
J gene: TRBJ2-3
clone size: few
V gene: TRBV7-2
D gene: -